This TCR beta chain was documented in a study of blood T cell repertoires in COVID-19. Study at large: Material from acute and convalescent COVID-19 was sourced from the United States, Italy and Spain. PBMCs, B-cell-depleted T cells, or T cells were the source of the cDNA or gDNA that made up the material.

In the original processing: Reference gene primer amplification yielded estimated nucleated cell counts. Some clones are missing from TCRdb's copy, which holds only in-frame ones; the method was immunoSEQ multiplex PCR. For V, J and clone size, that table is used; D and trimming come from the DNA. The sample carries some 200,000 clones, 84% recorded once. Germline V gene lookup returns CDR1 SGHAT and CDR2 FQNNGV. Trimming stripped 5 bases from V and 2 bases from J, with 6 bases between. The CDR3 runs 12 residues. The clonotype comes from a woman in her forties or fifties with active or convalescent COVID-19. This chain connects TRBV11-2 to TRBJ1-2, with D unresolved. The sequenced material came from peripheral blood. CDR3 nucleotides: TGTGCCAGCAGCCAAAAAAACTATGGCTACACCTTC. It yields the protein CASSQKNYGYTF. The whole variable domain, remainder taken from reference TRBV11-2 and TRBJ1-2, is EAGVAQSPRYKIIEKRQSVAFWCNPISGHATLYWYQQILGQGPKLLIQFQNNGVVDDSQLPKDRFSAERLKGVDSTLKIQPAKLEDSAVYLCASSQKNYGYTFGSGTRLTVV.